What follows is one TCR beta chain and its context. The data belong to a study of blood T cell repertoires in COVID-19. At the level of the study: Samples came from the United States, Italy and Spain, spanning acute and convalescent COVID-19. In each case, the material was cDNA or gDNA derived from T cells, B-cell-depleted T cells, or PBMCs.

Germline trimming cut 4 bases from V and 2 bases from J; bases unmatched to any gene: 4. CDR1 and CDR2 from the germline V gene are SGHAT and FQNNGV. The CDR3 totals 15 residues. In the original processing: Estimation of nucleated cell counts relied on the amplification of reference gene primers. Using immunoSEQ multiplex PCR, the repertoire was profiled, and TCRdb retains in-frame clones only, with some absent. The V and J calls and clone size are taken from that table; D and trimming were inferred from the DNA. The sample contains about 200,000 clones, around 90% of which appear only once. The TCR sequence derives from a human donor in a cohort sampled during active COVID-19. The chain recombines TRBV11-2 with TRBJ2-3; 9 bases agree with TRBD1. Input material: peripheral blood. The CDR3 region has the DNA TGTGCCAGCAGCTCGACAGGGGGGTACACAGATACGCAGTATTTT. Translation gives CASSSTGGYTDTQYF.